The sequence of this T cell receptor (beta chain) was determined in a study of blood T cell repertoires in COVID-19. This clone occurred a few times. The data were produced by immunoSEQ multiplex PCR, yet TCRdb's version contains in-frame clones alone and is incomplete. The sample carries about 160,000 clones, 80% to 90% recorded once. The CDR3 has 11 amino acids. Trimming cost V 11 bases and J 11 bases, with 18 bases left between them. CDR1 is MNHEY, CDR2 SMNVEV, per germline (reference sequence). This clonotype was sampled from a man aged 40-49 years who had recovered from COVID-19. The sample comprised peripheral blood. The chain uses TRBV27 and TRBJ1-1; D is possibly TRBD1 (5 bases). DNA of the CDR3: TGTGCCTCCCAGGGAACAGGCGACGCTTTCTTT. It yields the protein CASQGTGDAFF.